These 13 T cell receptor beta chains were sequenced from one sample in a study of OX40 agonist ivuxolimab in advanced cancers. The method was immunoSEQ multiplex PCR; TCRdb's version includes in-frame clones alone and lacks a portion of them. The sample shows 45,000 to 75,000 clones, around 79% of them seen only once. The material was CD4+ or CD8+ T cells sorted from blood, obtained in a trial of the OX40 agonist ivuxolimab. The receptors originated from an adult with an advanced solid tumor such as melanoma, head and neck, liver or kidney cancer.

The rearrangement uses TRBV5-1 and TRBJ2-3, with D unresolved. Trimming shortened V by 0 bases and J by 1 base, and 15 bases separated the two germline ends. CDR1 is SGHRS, CDR2 YFSETQ, per germline. The CDR3 length is 17 residues. In DNA form, the CDR3 reads TGCGCCAGCAGCTTGGTGGCGTGGAGCGCTGGCACAGATACGCAGTATTTT. It encodes CASSLVAWSAGTDTQYF.

This clone was observed many times. The sample has other DNA sequences that encode this CDR3 too. This chain links TRBV6-5 with TRBJ2-7; D is unresolved. The CDR3 spans 15 residues. CDR1 and CDR2 from the germline V gene are MNHEY and SVGAGI. V dropped 9 bases and J dropped 5 bases, with 23 bases sitting between them. This CDR3 is CASSLEALTLNEQYF. CDR3 nucleotides: TGTGCCAGTTCCCTCGAGGCTCTTACTCTCAACGAGCAGTACTTC.

This chain connects TRBV13 to TRBJ1-2; no firm D call. The CDR3 sequence is 14 residues long. The V gene's germline CDR1 is PRHDT and CDR2 FYEKMQ (reference sequence). V was trimmed by 6 bases and J by 4 bases, leaving 15 bases between them. The CDR3 bases are TGTGCCAGCAGACAAGCGGGCAGATCCTATGGCTACACCTTC. It yields the protein CASRQAGRSYGYTF.

Only a few counts were recorded for this clone. The chain carries TRBV28 and TRBJ2-5; D might be TRBD1 (5 bases). CDR1 is MDHEN, CDR2 SYDVKM, per germline. Trimming took 2 bases from V and 5 from J, leaving 12 bases between them. This CDR3 is 14 amino acids long. CDR3: CASSLVAGSETQYF. The CDR3 nucleotides are TGTGCCAGCAGTTTAGTGGCAGGGTCTGAGACCCAGTACTTC.

This clone has a handful of counts. J is TRBJ1-1 and V is TRBV5-1; D gene uncertain. The germline V gene encodes CDR1 SGHRS and CDR2 YFSETQ. The CDR3 loop spans 14 amino acids. Trimming shortened V by 1 base and J by 5 bases, and 12 bases separated the two germline ends. CDR3 coding DNA: TGCGCCAGCAGCTTGTATCCGGGAGGAACTGAAGCTTTCTTT. The encoded protein is CASSLYPGGTEAFF.

In this sample, this clone turned up a few times. The genes are TRBV19 and TRBJ1-5; D possibly corresponds to TRBD1 (6 bases). Germline CDR1 LNHDA, CDR2 SQIVND (reference sequence). V was trimmed by 5 bases and J by 0 bases, leaving 8 bases between them. The CDR3 is 14 amino acids. This CDR3 is CASSAQGSNQPQHF. The DNA for the CDR3 is TGTGCCAGTAGTGCACAGGGTAGCAATCAGCCCCAGCATTTT. The variable domain in full, completed from reference TRBV19 and TRBJ1-5, reads DGGITQSPKYLFRKEGQNVTLSCEQNLNHDAMYWYRQDPGQGLRLIYYSQIVNDFQKGDIAEGYSVSREKKESFPLTVTSAQKNPTAFYLCASSAQGSNQPQHFGDGTRLSIL.

The rearrangement joins TRBV5-4 to TRBJ2-2; possible D gene TRBD2, 6 bases. Germline CDR1 reads SGHNT; CDR2 reads YYREEE (reference sequence). The ends were cut back, 4 bases at V and 4 bases at J, with 11 bases in the middle. CDR3 length: 14 amino acids. In DNA form, the CDR3 reads TGTGCCAGCAGCAGGAGGGGTGCCACCGGGGAGCTGTTTTTT. Amino acids: CASSRRGATGELFF.

The chain employs TRBV18 and TRBJ1-2; a possible D gene is TRBD1 (6 bases). This CDR3 comprises 14 residues. V lost 2 bases to trimming and J lost 7 bases, with 14 bases between them. Germline CDR1 reads KGHSH; CDR2 reads LQKENI. CDR3 DNA sequence: TGTGCCAGCTCACCAACGGGGGCGCCCGGTGGCTACACCTTC. Amino acid sequence: CASSPTGAPGGYTF.

This rearrangement joins TRBV7-3 to TRBJ2-2; D is perhaps TRBD1 or TRBD2 (5 bases each). This CDR3 has 13 amino acids. Germline V gene sequence: CDR1 SGHTA, CDR2 FQGTGA. Deletions cut 5 bases from V and 5 bases from J, with 9 bases between. Written as DNA, the CDR3 is TGTGCCAGCAGCCAGTGGGGGACCGGGGAGCTGTTTTTT. This translates into CASSQWGTGELFF.

This clone was recorded a few times. The chain recombines TRBV5-4 with TRBJ1-1; D is unresolved. The CDR3 length is 12 residues. Germline V gene lookup returns CDR1 SGHNT and CDR2 YYREEE (reference sequence). V was pared by 2 bases and J by 3 bases, with 5 bases between. CDR3 residues: CASSFHDTEAFF. CDR3 nucleotides: TGTGCCAGCAGCTTCCACGACACTGAAGCTTTCTTT.

The rearrangement links TRBV5-1 to TRBJ2-2, with 12 bases fitting TRBD2. Germline-derived CDR1 and CDR2 are SGHRS and YFSETQ. CDR3 length: 17 amino acids. The trim removed 2 bases at V and 1 base at J, leaving 3 bases unmatched. The CDR3 loop reads CASSLKLAGGNTGELFF. CDR3 nucleotides: TGCGCCAGCAGCTTAAAACTAGCGGGAGGGAACACCGGGGAGCTGTTTTTT.

This clone was seen a single time. Relative to the germline gene, one junction end is altered; a read error may explain this. The chain has TRBV5-3 and TRBJ2-7; D is perhaps TRBD1 or TRBD2 (5 bases each). TRBV5-3 has ORF status, its function being uncertain. The CDR3 runs to 14 residues. The DNA for the CDR3 is TGTGCCAGCAGCTTGGCCAACGGGGCGGCGCAGCAGTACTTC. Its protein is CASSLANGAAQQYF.

The chain joins TRBV2 to TRBJ2-5; a weak D match, TRBD2 (5 bases). V lost 3 bases, J lost 11 bases, and 16 bases lay in between. The CDR3 has 13 amino acids. The germline V gene encodes CDR1 SNHLY and CDR2 FYNNEI. CDR3 in amino acids: CASSENTGWEQYF. The CDR3 nucleotides are TGTGCCAGCAGTGAGAACACCGGGTGGGAGCAGTACTTC.